A single T cell receptor beta chain is shown here with its context. The antigen remains unidentified. The data belong to a study of tumor-infiltrating lymphocytes in localized non-small cell lung cancer. For the study at large: Each patient gave resected tumor and non-adjacent uninvolved lung tissue. Study conclusions and caveats: Recurrence-free survival showed no association with tumor T-cell fraction. T-cell fraction did not differ between immunotypes IM1 and IM2. Each assay used a separate piece of the same tissue.

The CDR3 contains 13 residues. CDR1 and CDR2 from the germline V gene are MNHEY and SMNVEV (reference sequence). V was clipped by 2 bases and J by 6 bases, with 10 bases between them. The method was immunoSEQ multiplex PCR; TCRdb's version includes in-frame clones alone and lacks a portion of them. The data show about 6,000 clones, around 80% seen once. Sequencing was done on a sample of lung tumor tissue. This TCR came from a human donor with non-small cell lung cancer. V gene TRBV27 combines with J gene TRBJ1-1; weak D call: TRBD1 (6 bases). The CDR3 region has the DNA TGTGCCAGCAGTTTAAGGGGGGTCGCTGAAGCTTTCTTT. Residues: CASSLRGVAEAFF.